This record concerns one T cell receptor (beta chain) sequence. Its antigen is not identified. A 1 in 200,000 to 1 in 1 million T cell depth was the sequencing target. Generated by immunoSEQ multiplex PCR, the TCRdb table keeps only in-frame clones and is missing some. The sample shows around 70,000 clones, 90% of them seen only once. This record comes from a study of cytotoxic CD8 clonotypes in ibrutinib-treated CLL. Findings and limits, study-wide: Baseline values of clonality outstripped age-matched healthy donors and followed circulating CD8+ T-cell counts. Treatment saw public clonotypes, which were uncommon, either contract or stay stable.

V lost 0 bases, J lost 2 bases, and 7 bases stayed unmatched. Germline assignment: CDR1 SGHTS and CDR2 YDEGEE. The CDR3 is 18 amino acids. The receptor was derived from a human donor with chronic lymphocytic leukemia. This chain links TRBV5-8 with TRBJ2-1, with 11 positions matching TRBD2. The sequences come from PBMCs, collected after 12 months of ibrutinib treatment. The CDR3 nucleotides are TGTGCCAGCAGCTTGGCTCTAGCGGGAGGATCCCCCTACAATGAGCAGTTCTTC. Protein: CASSLALAGGSPYNEQFF.